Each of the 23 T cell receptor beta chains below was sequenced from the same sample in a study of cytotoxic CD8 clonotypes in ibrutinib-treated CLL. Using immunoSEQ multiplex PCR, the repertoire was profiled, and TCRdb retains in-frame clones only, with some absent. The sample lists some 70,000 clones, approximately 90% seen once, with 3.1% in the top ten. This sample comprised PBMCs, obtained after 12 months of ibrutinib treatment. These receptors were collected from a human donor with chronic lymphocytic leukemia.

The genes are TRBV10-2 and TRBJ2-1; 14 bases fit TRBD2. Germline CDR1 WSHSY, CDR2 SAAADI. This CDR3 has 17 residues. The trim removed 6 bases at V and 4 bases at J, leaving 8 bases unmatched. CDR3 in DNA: TGCGCCAGCAGATCCGGGACTAGCGGGGGACCATACAATGAGCAGTTCTTC. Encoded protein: CASRSGTSGGPYNEQFF.

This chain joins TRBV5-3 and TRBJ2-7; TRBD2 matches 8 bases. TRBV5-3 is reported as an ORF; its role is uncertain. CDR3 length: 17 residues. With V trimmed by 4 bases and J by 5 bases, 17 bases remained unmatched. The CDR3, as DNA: TGTGCCAGAAGCCAAATCCGGAGGGCGGGAGGTGCGGACGAGCAGTACTTC. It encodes CARSQIRRAGGADEQYF.

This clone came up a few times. The CDR3 region has the DNA TGTGCCAGCAGCTTGCGGACAGGAGTAGGCGAAAAACTGTTTTTT. Amino acids: CASSLRTGVGEKLFF. V is TRBV7-2 and J is TRBJ1-4; TRBD1 matches 7 bases. With 3 bases clipped from V and 8 bases from J, the junction kept 9 bases outside the gene matches. The CDR3 covers 15 residues. Germline loops: CDR1 SGHTA, CDR2 FQGNSA.

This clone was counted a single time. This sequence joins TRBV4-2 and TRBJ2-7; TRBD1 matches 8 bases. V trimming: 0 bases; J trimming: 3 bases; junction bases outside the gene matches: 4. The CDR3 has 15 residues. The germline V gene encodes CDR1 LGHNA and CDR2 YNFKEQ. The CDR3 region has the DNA TGTGCCAGCAGCCAAGAGGGACAGGCTCACTACGAGCAGTACTTC. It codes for CASSQEGQAHYEQYF.

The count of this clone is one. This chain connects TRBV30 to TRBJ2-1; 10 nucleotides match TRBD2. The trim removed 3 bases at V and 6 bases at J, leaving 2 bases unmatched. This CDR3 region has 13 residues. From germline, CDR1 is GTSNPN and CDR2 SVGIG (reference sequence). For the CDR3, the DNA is TGTGCCTGGAGGCTAGCGGGAGTCAATGAGCAGTTCTTC. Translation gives CAWRLAGVNEQFF.

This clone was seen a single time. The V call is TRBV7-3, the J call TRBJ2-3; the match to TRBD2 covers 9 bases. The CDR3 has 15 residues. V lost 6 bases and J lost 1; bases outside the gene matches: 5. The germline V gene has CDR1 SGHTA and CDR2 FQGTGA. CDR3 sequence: CASSSREGGTDTQYF. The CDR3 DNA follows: TGTGCCAGCAGTTCGCGGGAGGGGGGCACAGATACGCAGTATTTT. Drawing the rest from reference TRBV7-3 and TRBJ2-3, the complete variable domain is GAGVSQTPSNKVTEKGKYVELRCDPISGHTALYWYRQSLGQGPEFLIYFQGTGAADDSGLPNDRFFAVRPEGSVSTLKIQRTERGDSAVYLCASSSREGGTDTQYFGPGTRLTVL.

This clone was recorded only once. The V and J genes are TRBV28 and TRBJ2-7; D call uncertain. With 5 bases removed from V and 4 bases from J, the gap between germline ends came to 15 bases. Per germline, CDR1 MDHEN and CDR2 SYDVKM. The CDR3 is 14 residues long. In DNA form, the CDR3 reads TGTGCCAGCAGTCCCGGTGGCGTATCGTACGAGCAGTACTTC. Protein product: CASSPGGVSYEQYF.

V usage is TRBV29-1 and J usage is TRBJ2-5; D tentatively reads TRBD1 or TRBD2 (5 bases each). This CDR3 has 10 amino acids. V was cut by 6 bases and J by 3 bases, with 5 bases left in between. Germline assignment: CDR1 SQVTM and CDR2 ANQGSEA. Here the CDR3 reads CSVGEETQYF. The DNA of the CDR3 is TGCAGCGTGGGGGAAGAGACCCAGTACTTC.

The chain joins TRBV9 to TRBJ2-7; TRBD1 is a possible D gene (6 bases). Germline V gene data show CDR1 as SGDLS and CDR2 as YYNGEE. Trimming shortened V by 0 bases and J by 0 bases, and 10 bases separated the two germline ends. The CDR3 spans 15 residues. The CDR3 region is CASSVDVGGSYEQYF. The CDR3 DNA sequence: TGTGCCAGCAGCGTAGATGTAGGGGGCTCCTACGAGCAGTACTTC.

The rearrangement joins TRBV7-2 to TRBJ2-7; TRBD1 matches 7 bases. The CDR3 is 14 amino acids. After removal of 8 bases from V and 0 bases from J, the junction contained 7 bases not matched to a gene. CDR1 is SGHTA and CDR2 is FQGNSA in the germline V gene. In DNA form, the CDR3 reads TGTGCCAGCGGCTGGGCAGGGGGCTCCTACGAGCAGTACTTC. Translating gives CASGWAGGSYEQYF.

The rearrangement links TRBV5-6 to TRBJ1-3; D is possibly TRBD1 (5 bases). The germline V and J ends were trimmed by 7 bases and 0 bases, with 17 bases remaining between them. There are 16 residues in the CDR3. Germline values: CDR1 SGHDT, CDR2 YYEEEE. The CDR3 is CASGGRQTYSGNTIYF. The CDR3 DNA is TGTGCCAGCGGGGGGAGGCAGACTTACTCTGGAAACACCATATATTTT.

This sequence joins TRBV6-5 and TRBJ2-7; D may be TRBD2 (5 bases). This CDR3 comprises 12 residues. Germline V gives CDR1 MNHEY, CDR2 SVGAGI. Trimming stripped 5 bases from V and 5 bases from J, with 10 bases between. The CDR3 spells CASSETKNEQYF. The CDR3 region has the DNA TGTGCCAGCAGTGAGACTAAGAACGAGCAGTACTTC.

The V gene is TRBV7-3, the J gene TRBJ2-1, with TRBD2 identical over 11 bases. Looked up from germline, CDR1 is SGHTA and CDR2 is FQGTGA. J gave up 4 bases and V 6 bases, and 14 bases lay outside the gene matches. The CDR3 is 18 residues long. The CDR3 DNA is TGTGCCAGCAGTATAGATAGGTCTAGCGGGAGGTCATACAATGAGCAGTTCTTC. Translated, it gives CASSIDRSSGRSYNEQFF.

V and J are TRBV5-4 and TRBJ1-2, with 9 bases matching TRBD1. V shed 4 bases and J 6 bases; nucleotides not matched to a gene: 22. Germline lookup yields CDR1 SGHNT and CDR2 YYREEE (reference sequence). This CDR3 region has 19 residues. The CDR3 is CASSQKRISGTGIINGYTF. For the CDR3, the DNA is TGTGCCAGCAGCCAAAAGAGGATATCCGGGACAGGGATTATAAATGGCTACACCTTC.

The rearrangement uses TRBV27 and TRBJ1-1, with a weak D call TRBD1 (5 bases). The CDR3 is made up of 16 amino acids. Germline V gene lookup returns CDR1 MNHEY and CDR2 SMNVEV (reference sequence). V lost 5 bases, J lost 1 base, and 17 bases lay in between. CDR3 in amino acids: CASSPLAGVRNTEAFF. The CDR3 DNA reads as TGTGCCAGCAGTCCTCTGGCGGGGGTGAGGAACACTGAAGCTTTCTTT.

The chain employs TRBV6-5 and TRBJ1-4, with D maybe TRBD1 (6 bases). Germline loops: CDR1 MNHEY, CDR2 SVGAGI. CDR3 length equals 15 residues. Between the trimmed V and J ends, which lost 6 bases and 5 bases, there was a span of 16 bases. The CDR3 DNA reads TGTGCCAGCAGCCAACGGGGACACAACAATGAAAAACTGTTTTTT. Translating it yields CASSQRGHNNEKLFF.

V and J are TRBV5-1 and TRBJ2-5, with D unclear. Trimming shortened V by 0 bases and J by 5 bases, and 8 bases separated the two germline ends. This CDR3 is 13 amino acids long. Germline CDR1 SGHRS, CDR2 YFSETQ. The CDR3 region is CASSLASSETQYF. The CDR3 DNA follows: TGCGCCAGCAGCTTGGCCTCGTCGGAGACCCAGTACTTC.

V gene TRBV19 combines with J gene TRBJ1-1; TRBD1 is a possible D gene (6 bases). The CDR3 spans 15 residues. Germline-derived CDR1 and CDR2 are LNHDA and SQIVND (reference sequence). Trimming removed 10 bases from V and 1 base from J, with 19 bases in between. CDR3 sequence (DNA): TGTGCCACTGGAAAACCGGGACAAAGGAACACTGAAGCTTTCTTT. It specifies CATGKPGQRNTEAFF.

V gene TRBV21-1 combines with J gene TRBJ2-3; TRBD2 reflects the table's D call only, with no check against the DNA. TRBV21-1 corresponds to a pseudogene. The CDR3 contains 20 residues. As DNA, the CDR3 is TGTGCCAGCAGCAAAACGCGCCTGCCCGGACTTGACCATAGCACAGATACGCAGTATTTT. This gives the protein CASSKTRLPGLDHSTDTQYF.

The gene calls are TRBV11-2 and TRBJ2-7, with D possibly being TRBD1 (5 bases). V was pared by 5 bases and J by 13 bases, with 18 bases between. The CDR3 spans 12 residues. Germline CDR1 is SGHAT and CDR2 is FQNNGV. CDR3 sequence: CASSPSGIFSYF. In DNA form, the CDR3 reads TGTGCCAGCAGCCCATCAGGGATTTTCTCTTACTTC. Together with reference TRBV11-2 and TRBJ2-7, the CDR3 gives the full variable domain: EAGVAQSPRYKIIEKRQSVAFWCNPISGHATLYWYQQILGQGPKLLIQFQNNGVVDDSQLPKDRFSAERLKGVDSTLKIQPAKLEDSAVYLCASSPSGIFSYFGPGTRLTVT.

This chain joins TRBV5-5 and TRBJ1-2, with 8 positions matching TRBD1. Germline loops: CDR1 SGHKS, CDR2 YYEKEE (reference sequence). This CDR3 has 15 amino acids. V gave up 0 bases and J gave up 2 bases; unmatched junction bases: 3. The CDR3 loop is CASSLGQGANYGYTF. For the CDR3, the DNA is TGTGCCAGCAGCTTGGGGCAGGGGGCGAACTATGGCTACACCTTC.

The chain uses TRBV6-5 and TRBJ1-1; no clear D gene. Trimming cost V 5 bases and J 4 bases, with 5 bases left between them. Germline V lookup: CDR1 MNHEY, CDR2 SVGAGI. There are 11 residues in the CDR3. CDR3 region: CASSTGTEAFF. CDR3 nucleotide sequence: TGTGCCAGCAGTACGGGCACTGAAGCTTTCTTT.

For the CDR3, the DNA is TGTGCCTGGAGGCATCTCACACTAGCTACCTACGAGCAGTACTTC. It is translated as CAWRHLTLATYEQYF. The rearrangement links TRBV30 to TRBJ2-7; maybe TRBD2 (6 bases). CDR1 and CDR2 from the germline V gene are GTSNPN and SVGIG (reference sequence). Between the trimmed V and J ends, which lost 3 bases and 2 bases, there was a span of 17 bases. This CDR3 has 15 amino acids.